This T cell receptor beta chain was profiled in a study of cytomegalovirus exposure and HLA in healthy donors. Comments on this clone: Its antigen is still unknown.

CDR1 and CDR2 (germline): MNHEY, SVGAGI. The CDR3 sequence is 13 residues long. V lost 6 bases and J 3 bases, leaving 10 bases between the germline ends. General study results and limits: Most TCR sequences were seen very rarely across donors, but some public TCRs occurred in many. TCR clusters originating in the first cohort tended to co-occur in the 120 validation repertoires, according to a later analysis. Cytomegalovirus association was listed for 170 or so TCR beta chains.

Sequencing used immunoSEQ multiplex PCR; TCRdb keeps in-frame clones, though not all of them. The table lists 65,000 to 80,000 clones, 94% of them singletons, with roughly 2% in the top ten. This sequence joins TRBV6-5 and TRBJ2-3, with a possible D match to TRBD2 (5 bases). The sequencing sample was made of PBMCs. This receptor was obtained from a young woman in good health and CMV-seronegative. CDR3 region: CASSRLYTDTQYF. The CDR3 nucleotides read TGTGCCAGCAGCCGACTATATACAGATACGCAGTATTTT.